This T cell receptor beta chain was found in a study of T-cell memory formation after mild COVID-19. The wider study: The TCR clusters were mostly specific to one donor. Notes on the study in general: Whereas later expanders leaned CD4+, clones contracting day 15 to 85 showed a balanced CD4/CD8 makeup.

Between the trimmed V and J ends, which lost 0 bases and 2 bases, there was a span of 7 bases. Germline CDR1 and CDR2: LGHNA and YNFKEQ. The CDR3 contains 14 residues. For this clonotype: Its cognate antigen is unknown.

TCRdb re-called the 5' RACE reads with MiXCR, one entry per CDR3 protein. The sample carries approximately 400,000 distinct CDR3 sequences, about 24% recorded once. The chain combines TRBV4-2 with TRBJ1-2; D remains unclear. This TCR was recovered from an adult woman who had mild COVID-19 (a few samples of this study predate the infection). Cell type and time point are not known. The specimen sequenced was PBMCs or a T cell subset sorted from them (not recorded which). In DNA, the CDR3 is TGTGCCAGCAGCCAAGATTCAACAAACTATGGCTACACCTTC. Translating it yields CASSQDSTNYGYTF.